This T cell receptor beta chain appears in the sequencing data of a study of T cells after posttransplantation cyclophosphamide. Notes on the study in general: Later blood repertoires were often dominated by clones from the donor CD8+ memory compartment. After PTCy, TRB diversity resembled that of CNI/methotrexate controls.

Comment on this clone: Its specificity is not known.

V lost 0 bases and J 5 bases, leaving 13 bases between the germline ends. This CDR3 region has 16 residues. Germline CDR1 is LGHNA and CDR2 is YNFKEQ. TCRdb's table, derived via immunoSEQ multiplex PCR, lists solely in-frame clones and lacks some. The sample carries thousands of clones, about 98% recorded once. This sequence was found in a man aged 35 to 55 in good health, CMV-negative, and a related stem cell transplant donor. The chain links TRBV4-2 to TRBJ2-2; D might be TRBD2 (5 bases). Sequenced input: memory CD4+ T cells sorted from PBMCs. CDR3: CASSQDISGETGELFF. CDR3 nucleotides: TGTGCCAGCAGCCAAGATATCAGCGGAGAGACCGGGGAGCTGTTTTTT.